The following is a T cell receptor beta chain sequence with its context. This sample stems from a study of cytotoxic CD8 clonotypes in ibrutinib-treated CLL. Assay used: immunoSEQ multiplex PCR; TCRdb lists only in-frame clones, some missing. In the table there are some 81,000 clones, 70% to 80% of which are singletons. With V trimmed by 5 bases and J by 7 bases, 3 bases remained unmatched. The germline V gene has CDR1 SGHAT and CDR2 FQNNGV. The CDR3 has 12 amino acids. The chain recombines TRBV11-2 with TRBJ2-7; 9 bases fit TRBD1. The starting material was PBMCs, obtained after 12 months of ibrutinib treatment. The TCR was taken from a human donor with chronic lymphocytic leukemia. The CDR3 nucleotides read TGTGCCAGCAGCCGCGACAGGGGGGAGCAGTACTTC. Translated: CASSRDRGEQYF.